The clone carrying this T cell receptor beta chain was detected a few times. Its antigen is still unknown. The V gene end was trimmed by 1 base and the J gene end by 9 bases; junction bases not matched to a gene: 0. The germline CDR1 and CDR2 sequences are LGHNT and FRNRAP. The CDR3 sequence is 12 residues long. This sample was taken from a study of T-cell memory formation after mild COVID-19. Study background: TCR clusters largely stayed donor specific. General study points: CD4+ clones that contracted lay mainly in CM and EM; CD8+ ones lay in EMRA.

TCRdb called the 5' RACE reads again in MiXCR, with one record for every CDR3 protein. The sample carries roughly 40,000 distinct CDR3 sequences, over 6.5% recorded once. The chain joins TRBV12-5 to TRBJ2-1, with 7 nucleotides matching TRBD2. This sequence was found in an adult who had mild COVID-19 (a few samples of this study predate the infection). Cell type and time point are not known. The sequenced sample was PBMCs or a T cell subset sorted from them (not recorded which). CDR3 sequence: CASGLERGEQFF. CDR3 nucleotide sequence: TGTGCTAGTGGTTTGGAGCGGGGTGAGCAGTTCTTC.